The rows below give T cell receptor beta chains drawn from one sample of a study of siplizumab effects on memory and regulatory T cells. Repertoires were generated with immunoSEQ multiplex PCR, while TCRdb's copy carries only in-frame clones and drops some. The table has about 100,000 clones, roughly 93% seen once. Sequenced: Tregs sorted from blood. The receptors here all came from a human donor in good health. Each CDR3 is given with its conserved first and last residue. The D gene is left open where the match is weak. Clone size, where shown, is once, few, many, or a class for clones that have expanded.

abundance: once
v_gene: TRBV5-4
d_gene: .
j_gene: TRBJ2-2
CDR3aa: CASSLQTGNTGELFF
CDR3nt: TGTGCCAGCAGCTTGCAAACAGGAAACACCGGGGAGCTGTTTTTT

abundance: .
v_gene: TRBV15
d_gene: .
j_gene: TRBJ2-1
CDR3aa: CATSRDSGDNEQFF
CDR3nt: TGTGCCACCAGCAGAGATTCGGGAGACAATGAGCAGTTCTTC

abundance: .
v_gene: TRBV9
d_gene: TRBD1
j_gene: TRBJ2-7
CDR3aa: CASSVRTGGYEQYF
CDR3nt: TGTGCCAGCAGCGTCCGGACAGGGGGCTACGAGCAGTACTTC

abundance: .
v_gene: TRBV18
d_gene: .
j_gene: TRBJ1-1
CDR3aa: CASSPDTEAFF
CDR3nt: TGTGCCAGCTCACCCGACACTGAAGCTTTCTTT

abundance: .
v_gene: TRBV5-1
d_gene: TRBD2
j_gene: TRBJ2-3
CDR3aa: CASSYSGGDTNTQYF
CDR3nt: TGCGCCAGCAGCTATAGCGGGGGGGATACAAATACGCAGTATTTT

abundance: .
v_gene: TRBV5-6
d_gene: .
j_gene: TRBJ1-3
CDR3aa: CASSLGTVSGNTIYF
CDR3nt: TGTGCCAGCAGCTTGGGAACGGTCTCTGGAAACACCATATATTTT

abundance: .
v_gene: TRBV18
d_gene: .
j_gene: TRBJ2-5
CDR3aa: CASSPQRGALPWGETQYF
CDR3nt: TGTGCCAGCTCACCCCAACGGGGCGCTCTACCTTGGGGAGAGACCCAGTACTTC

abundance: .
v_gene: TRBV19
d_gene: TRBD1
j_gene: TRBJ2-2
CDR3aa: CASSRTGGGTGELFF
CDR3nt: TGTGCCAGTAGCCGGACAGGGGGAGGGACCGGGGAGCTGTTTTTT

abundance: .
v_gene: TRBV5-5
d_gene: .
j_gene: TRBJ1-3
CDR3aa: CASSLGAGNTIYF
CDR3nt: TGTGCCAGCAGCTTGGGGGCGGGAAACACCATATATTTT

abundance: .
v_gene: TRBV5-1
d_gene: TRBD2
j_gene: TRBJ2-7
CDR3aa: CASSFSGSFSYEQYF
CDR3nt: TGCGCCAGCAGCTTTAGCGGGAGTTTTTCCTACGAGCAGTACTTC

abundance: .
v_gene: TRBV19
d_gene: .
j_gene: TRBJ2-1
CDR3aa: CASSISIGAGGRHNEQFF
CDR3nt: TGTGCCAGTAGTATATCCATAGGCGCGGGCGGCCGGCACAATGAGCAGTTCTTC

abundance: .
v_gene: TRBV6-1
d_gene: .
j_gene: TRBJ1-2
CDR3aa: CASTPSGSYYGYTF
CDR3nt: TGTGCCAGCACTCCCTCAGGGAGTTACTATGGCTACACCTTC

abundance: .
v_gene: TRBV9
d_gene: .
j_gene: TRBJ1-1
CDR3aa: CASSKDYRVATEAFF
CDR3nt: TGTGCCAGCAGTAAAGACTACAGGGTGGCCACTGAAGCTTTCTTT

abundance: few
v_gene: TRBV7-2
d_gene: .
j_gene: TRBJ1-2
CDR3aa: CASSSRQGYGYTF
CDR3nt: TGTGCCAGCAGCTCCCGCCAGGGTTATGGCTACACCTTC

abundance: .
v_gene: TRBV5-5
d_gene: .
j_gene: TRBJ2-2
CDR3aa: CASSSHWRTGELFF
CDR3nt: TGTGCCAGCAGCTCCCATTGGCGCACCGGGGAGCTGTTTTTT

abundance: .
v_gene: TRBV2
d_gene: .
j_gene: TRBJ2-7
CDR3aa: CATNPRDTEQYF
CDR3nt: TGTGCCACCAATCCCCGGGACACCGAGCAGTACTTC

abundance: .
v_gene: TRBV6-5
d_gene: TRBD2
j_gene: TRBJ2-1
CDR3aa: CASSSGLASEQFF
CDR3nt: TGTGCCAGCAGTTCCGGACTAGCTTCTGAGCAGTTCTTC

abundance: .
v_gene: TRBV15
d_gene: .
j_gene: TRBJ2-7
CDR3aa: CATSRAQGTEQYF
CDR3nt: TGTGCCACCAGCAGGGCCCAGGGAACGGAGCAGTACTTC

abundance: once
v_gene: TRBV11-3
d_gene: .
j_gene: TRBJ2-7
CDR3aa: CASSLGGSLPYEQYF
CDR3nt: TGTGCCAGCAGCTTAGGGGGCAGTCTCCCCTACGAGCAGTACTTC

abundance: .
v_gene: TRBV5-1
d_gene: .
j_gene: TRBJ2-1
CDR3aa: CASSWGENEQFF
CDR3nt: TGCGCCAGCAGCTGGGGTGAAAATGAGCAGTTCTTC

abundance: .
v_gene: TRBV30
d_gene: TRBD1
j_gene: TRBJ2-7
CDR3aa: CAWSRRGPNEQYF
CDR3nt: TGTGCCTGGAGTCGCAGGGGGCCCAACGAGCAGTACTTC

abundance: .
v_gene: TRBV6-5
d_gene: TRBD2
j_gene: TRBJ2-7
CDR3aa: CASSYQRGPPYEQYF
CDR3nt: TGTGCCAGCAGTTACCAGCGGGGACCCCCCTACGAGCAGTACTTC

abundance: .
v_gene: TRBV20-1
d_gene: .
j_gene: TRBJ1-1
CDR3aa: CSARPRSGAFF
CDR3nt: TGCAGTGCTAGACCCCGAAGTGGGGCTTTCTTT

abundance: once
v_gene: TRBV19
d_gene: .
j_gene: TRBJ1-4
CDR3aa: CASSIGGQLFHEKLFF
CDR3nt: TGTGCCAGTAGTATCGGCGGGCAGCTCTTTCATGAAAAACTGTTTTTT

abundance: .
v_gene: TRBV19
d_gene: .
j_gene: TRBJ2-2
CDR3aa: CASTINTGELFF
CDR3nt: TGTGCCAGTACGATTAACACCGGGGAGCTGTTTTTT

abundance: once
v_gene: TRBV7-2
d_gene: .
j_gene: TRBJ2-7
CDR3aa: CASSFWGDSSYEQYF
CDR3nt: TGTGCCAGCAGCTTCTGGGGGGACTCCTCCTACGAGCAGTACTTC

abundance: .
v_gene: TRBV6-6
d_gene: .
j_gene: TRBJ2-7
CDR3aa: CASSTTRSGEQYF
CDR3nt: TGTGCCAGCAGCACCACTAGGTCTGGCGAGCAGTACTTC

abundance: .
v_gene: TRBV7-9
d_gene: .
j_gene: TRBJ2-2
CDR3aa: CASSLDLVATGELFF
CDR3nt: TGTGCCAGCAGCTTAGATTTGGTGGCCACCGGGGAGCTGTTTTTT

abundance: .
v_gene: TRBV5-1
d_gene: .
j_gene: TRBJ1-1
CDR3aa: CASSLEGLNTEAFF
CDR3nt: TGCGCCAGCAGCTTGGAGGGCCTGAACACTGAAGCTTTCTTT

abundance: few
v_gene: TRBV27
d_gene: .
j_gene: TRBJ1-2
CDR3aa: CASSLRPGNYGYTF
CDR3nt: TGTGCCAGCAGTCTAAGGCCAGGAAACTATGGCTACACCTTC

abundance: .
v_gene: TRBV5-1
d_gene: TRBD2
j_gene: TRBJ2-1
CDR3aa: CASRPGLAGAGEQFF
CDR3nt: TGCGCCAGCAGGCCCGGACTAGCGGGGGCGGGTGAGCAGTTCTTC

abundance: .
v_gene: TRBV6-1
d_gene: TRBD1
j_gene: TRBJ2-2
CDR3aa: CASSRDRVITGELFF
CDR3nt: TGTGCCAGCAGCCGGGACAGGGTAATCACCGGGGAGCTGTTTTTT

abundance: .
v_gene: TRBV18
d_gene: TRBD1
j_gene: TRBJ1-2
CDR3aa: CASSVDRGRGYGYTF
CDR3nt: TGTGCCAGCTCAGTGGACAGGGGGCGCGGCTATGGCTACACCTTC

abundance: .
v_gene: TRBV2
d_gene: .
j_gene: TRBJ2-1
CDR3aa: CASSEWDEQFF
CDR3nt: TGTGCCAGCAGTGAGTGGGATGAGCAGTTCTTC

abundance: .
v_gene: TRBV5-4
d_gene: .
j_gene: TRBJ2-5
CDR3aa: CASSFGGVQETQYF
CDR3nt: TGTGCCAGCAGCTTTGGAGGGGTCCAAGAGACCCAGTACTTC

abundance: .
v_gene: TRBV30
d_gene: .
j_gene: TRBJ2-1
CDR3aa: CAWSVTHEQFF
CDR3nt: TGTGCCTGGAGTGTGACCCATGAGCAGTTCTTC

abundance: few
v_gene: TRBV30
d_gene: TRBD1
j_gene: TRBJ1-1
CDR3aa: CAWSHPGGRAFF
CDR3nt: TGTGCCTGGTCCCACCCAGGGGGCCGGGCTTTCTTT

abundance: once
v_gene: TRBV5-1
d_gene: .
j_gene: TRBJ1-1
CDR3aa: CASRGGPGITEAFF
CDR3nt: TGCGCCAGCAGGGGGGGACCCGGGATAACTGAAGCTTTCTTT